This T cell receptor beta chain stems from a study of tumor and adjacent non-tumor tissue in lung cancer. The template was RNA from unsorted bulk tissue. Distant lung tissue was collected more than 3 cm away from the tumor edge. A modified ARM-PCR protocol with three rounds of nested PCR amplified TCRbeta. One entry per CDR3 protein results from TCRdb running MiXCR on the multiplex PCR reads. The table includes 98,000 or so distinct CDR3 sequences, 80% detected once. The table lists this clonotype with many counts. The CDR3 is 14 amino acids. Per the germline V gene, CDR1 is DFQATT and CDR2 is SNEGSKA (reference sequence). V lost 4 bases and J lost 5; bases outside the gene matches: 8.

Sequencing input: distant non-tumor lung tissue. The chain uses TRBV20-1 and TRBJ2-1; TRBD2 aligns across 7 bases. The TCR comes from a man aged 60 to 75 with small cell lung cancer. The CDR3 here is CSAKTSAGDNEQFF. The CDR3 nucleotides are TGCAGTGCTAAAACCTCCGCGGGAGACAATGAGCAGTTCTTC.